This T cell receptor beta chain was profiled in a study of T cell clones after liver transplantation. Profiled with immunoSEQ multiplex PCR; TCRdb holds only in-frame clones, not every one. The sample holds about 20,000 clones, around 89% seen once. CDR1 and CDR2 (germline): SGHTA, FQGNSA. Trimming removed 2 bases at V and 4 bases at J, with 15 bases between. The CDR3 loop spans 16 amino acids. The input for sequencing was CD8+ T cells from blood, taken roughly 3.5 years after liver transplant. The source of this sequence is a human patient who received a liver transplant. T cells may partly derive from the graft donor. The chain carries TRBV7-2 and TRBJ2-1, with D hard to call. This CDR3 reads CASSLMGPLSYNEQFF. CDR3 nucleotides: TGTGCCAGCAGCTTAATGGGCCCCCTGAGTTACAATGAGCAGTTCTTC.